What follows describes a single T cell receptor (beta chain). This CDR3 has 14 amino acids. Germline lookup yields CDR1 SGDLS and CDR2 YYNGEE. Trimming at V came to 0 bases and at J to 3 bases, leaving 3 bases not matched to a gene. Original processing methods: Nucleated cell number was recorded as an estimate derived from reference gene primer amplification. Sequencing was performed with immunoSEQ multiplex PCR; in TCRdb, only in-frame clones are kept and a portion is missing. That table gives V, J and clone size, and the DNA gave D and trimming. The table includes 270,000 or so clones, about 91% detected once. This sample was taken from a study of blood T cell repertoires in COVID-19. Study as a whole: The United States, Italy and Spain were the sources of the acute and convalescent COVID-19 samples. In each case, the material was cDNA or gDNA derived from T cells, B-cell-depleted T cells, or PBMCs.

The sequence was obtained from a woman aged 40 to 50 who had recovered from COVID-19. The sequenced sample consisted of peripheral blood. V gene TRBV9 combines with J gene TRBJ2-7; 7 bases are shared with TRBD1. CDR3 sequence: CASSVDGTVYEQYF. CDR3 bases: TGTGCCAGCAGCGTAGACGGGACAGTCTACGAGCAGTACTTC.